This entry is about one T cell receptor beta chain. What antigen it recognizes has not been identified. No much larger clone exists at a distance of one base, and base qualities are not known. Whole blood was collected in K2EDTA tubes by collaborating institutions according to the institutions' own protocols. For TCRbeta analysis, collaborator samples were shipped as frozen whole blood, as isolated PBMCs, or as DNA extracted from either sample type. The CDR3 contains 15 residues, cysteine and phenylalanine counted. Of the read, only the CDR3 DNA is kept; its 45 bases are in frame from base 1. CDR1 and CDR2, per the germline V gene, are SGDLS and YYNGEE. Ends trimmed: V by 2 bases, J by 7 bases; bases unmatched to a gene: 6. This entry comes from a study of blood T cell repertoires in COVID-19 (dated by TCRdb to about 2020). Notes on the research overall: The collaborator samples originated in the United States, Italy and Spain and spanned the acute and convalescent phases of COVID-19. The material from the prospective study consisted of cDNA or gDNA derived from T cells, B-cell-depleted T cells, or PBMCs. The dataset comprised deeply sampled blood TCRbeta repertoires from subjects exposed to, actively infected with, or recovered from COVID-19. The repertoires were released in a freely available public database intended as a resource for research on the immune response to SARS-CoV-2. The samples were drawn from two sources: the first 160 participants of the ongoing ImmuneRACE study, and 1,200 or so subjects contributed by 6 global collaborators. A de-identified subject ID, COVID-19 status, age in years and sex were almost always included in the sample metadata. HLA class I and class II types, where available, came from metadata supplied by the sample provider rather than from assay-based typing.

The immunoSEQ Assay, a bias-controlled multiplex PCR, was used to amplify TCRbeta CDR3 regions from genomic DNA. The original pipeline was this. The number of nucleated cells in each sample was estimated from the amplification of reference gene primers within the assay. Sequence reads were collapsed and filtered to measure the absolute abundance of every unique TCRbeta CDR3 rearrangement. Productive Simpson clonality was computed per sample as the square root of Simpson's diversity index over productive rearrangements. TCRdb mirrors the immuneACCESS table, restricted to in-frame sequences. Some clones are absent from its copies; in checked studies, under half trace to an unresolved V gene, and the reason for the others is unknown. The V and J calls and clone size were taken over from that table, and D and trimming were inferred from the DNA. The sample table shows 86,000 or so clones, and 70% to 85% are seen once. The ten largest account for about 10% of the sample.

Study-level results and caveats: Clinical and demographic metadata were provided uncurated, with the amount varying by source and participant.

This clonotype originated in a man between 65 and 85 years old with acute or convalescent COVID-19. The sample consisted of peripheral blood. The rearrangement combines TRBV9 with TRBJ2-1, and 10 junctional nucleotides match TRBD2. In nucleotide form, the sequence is TGTGCCAGCAGCGTCGATAGCGGGGGGAGGAATGAGCAGTTCTTC. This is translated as CASSVDSGGRNEQFF.